The clone carrying this T cell receptor beta chain turned up a few times. Its antigen is currently unknown. The data were obtained in a study of CD8+ T cells in alopecia areata. Study context: Those treated were given oral tofacitinib at 5 to 10 mg twice daily.

The CDR3 extends over 16 amino acids. Germline CDR1 is ENHRY and CDR2 is SYGVKD. Between the trimmed V and J ends, which lost 3 bases and 2 bases, there was a span of 15 bases. Regarding treatment: oral pan-JAK inhibitor, 5-10 mg twice daily. Study results and caveats: Scalp clonality dropped significantly under tofacitinib, as did expanded CD8+ top-100 clones.

Extracted RNA was reverse transcribed, and the resulting cDNA served as sequencing template. The repertoire was sequenced with immunoSEQ multiplex PCR; TCRdb's copy has only in-frame clones and lacks some. The table includes 150,000 to 200,000 clones, about 47% detected once. The TCR was taken from a human donor with alopecia areata. The chain links TRBV10-3 to TRBJ2-3, with no clear D. The specimen comprised CD8+ T cells sorted from blood, sampled at approximately week 52, from a patient treated with tofacitinib. Here the CDR3 reads CAISDSPLLPTDTQYF. CDR3 in DNA: TGTGCCATCAGTGACTCACCGCTGCTACCCACAGATACGCAGTATTTT.